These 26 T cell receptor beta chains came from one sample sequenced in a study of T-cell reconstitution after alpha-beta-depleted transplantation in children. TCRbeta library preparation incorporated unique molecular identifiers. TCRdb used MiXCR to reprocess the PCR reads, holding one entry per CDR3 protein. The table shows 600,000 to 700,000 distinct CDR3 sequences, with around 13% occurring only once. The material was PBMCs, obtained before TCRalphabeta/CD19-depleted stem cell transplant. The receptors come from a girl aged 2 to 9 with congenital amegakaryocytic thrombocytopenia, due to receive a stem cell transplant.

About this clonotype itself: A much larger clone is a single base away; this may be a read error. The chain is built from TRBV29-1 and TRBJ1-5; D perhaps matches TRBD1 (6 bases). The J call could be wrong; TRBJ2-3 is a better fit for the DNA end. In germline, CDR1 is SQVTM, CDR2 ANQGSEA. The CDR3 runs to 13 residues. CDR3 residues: CSVESGANQPQYF. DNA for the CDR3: TGCAGCGTTGAGTCAGGGGCCAATCAGCCCCAGTATTTT.

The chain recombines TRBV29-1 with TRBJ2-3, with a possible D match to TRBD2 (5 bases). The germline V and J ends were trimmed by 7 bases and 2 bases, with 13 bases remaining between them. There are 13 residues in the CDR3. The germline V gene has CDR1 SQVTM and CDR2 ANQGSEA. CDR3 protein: CSGGGLPTDTQYF. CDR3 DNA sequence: TGCAGCGGTGGTGGACTCCCCACAGATACGCAGTATTTT.

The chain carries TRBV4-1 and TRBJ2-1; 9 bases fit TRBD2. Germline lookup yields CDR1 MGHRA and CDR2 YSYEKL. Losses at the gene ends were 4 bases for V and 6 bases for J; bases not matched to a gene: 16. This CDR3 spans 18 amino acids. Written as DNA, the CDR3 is TGCGCCAGCAGCCTGGGGGCTAGCGGGGAGGTATGGGGCAATGAGCAGTTCTTC. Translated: CASSLGASGEVWGNEQFF.

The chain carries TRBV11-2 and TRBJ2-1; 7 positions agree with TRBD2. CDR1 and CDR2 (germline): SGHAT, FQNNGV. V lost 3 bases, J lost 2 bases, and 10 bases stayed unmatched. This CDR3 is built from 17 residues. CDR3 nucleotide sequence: TGTGCCAGCAGCTTTTCCTTCGGTGGGAGGGCCTACAATGAGCAGTTCTTC. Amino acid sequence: CASSFSFGGRAYNEQFF.

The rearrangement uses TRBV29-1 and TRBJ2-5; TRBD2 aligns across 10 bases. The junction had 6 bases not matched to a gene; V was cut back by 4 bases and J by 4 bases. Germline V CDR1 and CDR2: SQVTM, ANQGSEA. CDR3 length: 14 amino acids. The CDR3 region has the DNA TGCAGCGTTGGCCTAGCGGGAGTACGAGAGACCCAGTACTTC. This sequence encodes CSVGLAGVRETQYF.

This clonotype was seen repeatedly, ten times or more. CDR3 amino acids: CASSKRKGDNGDTQYF. The CDR3 region has the DNA TGCGCCAGCAGCAAACGAAAAGGGGACAACGGGGATACGCAGTATTTT. The genes are TRBV5-1 and TRBJ2-3; D is perhaps TRBD1 (6 bases). CDR1 and CDR2 from the germline V gene are SGHRS and YFSETQ. The CDR3 contains 16 residues. Trimming pared 4 bases from V and 6 bases from J, leaving 21 bases between.

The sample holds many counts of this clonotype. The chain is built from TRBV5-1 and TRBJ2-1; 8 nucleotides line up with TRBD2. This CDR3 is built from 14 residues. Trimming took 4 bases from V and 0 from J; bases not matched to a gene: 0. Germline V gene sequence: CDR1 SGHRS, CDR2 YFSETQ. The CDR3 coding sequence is TGCGCCAGCAGCGGGACTAGCTCCTACAATGAGCAGTTCTTC. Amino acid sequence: CASSGTSSYNEQFF.

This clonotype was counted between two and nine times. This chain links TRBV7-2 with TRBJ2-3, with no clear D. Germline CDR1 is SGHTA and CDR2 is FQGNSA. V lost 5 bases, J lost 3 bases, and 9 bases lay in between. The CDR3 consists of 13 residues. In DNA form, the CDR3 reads TGTGCCAGCAGCATTGGACCGACAGATACGCAGTATTTT. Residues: CASSIGPTDTQYF.

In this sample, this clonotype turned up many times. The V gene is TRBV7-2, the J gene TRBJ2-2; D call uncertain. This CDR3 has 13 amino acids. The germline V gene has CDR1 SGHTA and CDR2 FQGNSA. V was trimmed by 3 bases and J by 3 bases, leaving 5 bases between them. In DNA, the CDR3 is TGTGCCAGCAGCTTTATTCACACCGGGGAGCTGTTTTTT. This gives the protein CASSFIHTGELFF.

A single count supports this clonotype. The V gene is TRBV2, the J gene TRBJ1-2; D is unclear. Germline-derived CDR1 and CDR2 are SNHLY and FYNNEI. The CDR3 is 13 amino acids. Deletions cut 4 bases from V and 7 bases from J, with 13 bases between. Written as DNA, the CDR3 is TGTGCCAGCAGTGGAGCCGTGGGTCGTGGCTACACCTTC. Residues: CASSGAVGRGYTF.

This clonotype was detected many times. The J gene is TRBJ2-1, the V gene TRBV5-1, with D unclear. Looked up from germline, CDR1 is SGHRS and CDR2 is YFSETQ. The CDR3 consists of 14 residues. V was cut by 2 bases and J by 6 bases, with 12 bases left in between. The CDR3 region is CASSFGQISNEQFF. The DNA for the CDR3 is TGCGCCAGCAGCTTTGGCCAAATAAGCAATGAGCAGTTCTTC.

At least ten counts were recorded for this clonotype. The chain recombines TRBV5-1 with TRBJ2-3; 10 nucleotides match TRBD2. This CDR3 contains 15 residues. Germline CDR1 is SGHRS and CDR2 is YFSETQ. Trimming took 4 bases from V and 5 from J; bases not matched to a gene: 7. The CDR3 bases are TGCGCCAGCAGCGCAACTAGCGGGATACAAGATACGCAGTATTTT. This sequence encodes CASSATSGIQDTQYF. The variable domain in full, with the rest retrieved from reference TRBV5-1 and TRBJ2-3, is KAGVTQTPRYLIKTRGQQVTLSCSPISGHRSVSWYQQTPGQGLQFLFEYFSETQRNKGNFPGRFSGRQFSNSRSEMNVSTLELGDSALYLCASSATSGIQDTQYFGPGTRLTVL.

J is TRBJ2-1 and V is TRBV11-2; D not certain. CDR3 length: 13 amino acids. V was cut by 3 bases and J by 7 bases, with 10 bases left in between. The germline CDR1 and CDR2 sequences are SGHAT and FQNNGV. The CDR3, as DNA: TGTGCCAGCAGCTTCATGTCCTGGAATGAGCAGTTCTTC. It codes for CASSFMSWNEQFF.

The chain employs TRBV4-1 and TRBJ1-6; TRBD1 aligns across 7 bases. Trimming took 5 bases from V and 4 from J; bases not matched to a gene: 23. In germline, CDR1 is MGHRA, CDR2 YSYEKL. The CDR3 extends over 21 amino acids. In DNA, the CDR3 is TGCGCCAGCAGCGGAGCCCGGGTTGGGGTAATACCGGGACAGTATAATTCACCCCTCCACTTT. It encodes CASSGARVGVIPGQYNSPLHF.

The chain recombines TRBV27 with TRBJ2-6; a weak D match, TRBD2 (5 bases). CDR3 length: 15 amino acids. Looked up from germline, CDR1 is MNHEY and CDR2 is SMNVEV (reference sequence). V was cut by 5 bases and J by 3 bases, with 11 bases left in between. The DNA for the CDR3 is TGTGCCAGCAGTCCCTACGGGGATGGGGCCAACGTCCTGACTTTC. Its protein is CASSPYGDGANVLTF.

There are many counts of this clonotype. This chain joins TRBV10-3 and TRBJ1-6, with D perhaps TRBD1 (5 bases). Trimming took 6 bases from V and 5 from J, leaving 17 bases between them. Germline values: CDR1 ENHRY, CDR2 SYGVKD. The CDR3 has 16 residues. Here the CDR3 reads CAIRPGTESDNSPLHF. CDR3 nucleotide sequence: TGTGCCATCAGGCCCGGGACGGAGTCGGATAATTCACCCCTCCACTTT.

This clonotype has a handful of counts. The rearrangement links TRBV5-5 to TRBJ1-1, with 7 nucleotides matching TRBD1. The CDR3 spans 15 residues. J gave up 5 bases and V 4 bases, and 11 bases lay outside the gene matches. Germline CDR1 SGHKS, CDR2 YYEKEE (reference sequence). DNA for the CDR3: TGTGCCAGCAGCCGGGCCCGACAGGGAGTTACTGAAGCTTTCTTT. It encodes CASSRARQGVTEAFF.

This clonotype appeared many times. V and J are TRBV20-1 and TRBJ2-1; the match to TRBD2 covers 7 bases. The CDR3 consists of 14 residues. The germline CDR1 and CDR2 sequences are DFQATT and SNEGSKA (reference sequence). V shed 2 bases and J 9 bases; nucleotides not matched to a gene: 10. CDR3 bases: TGCAGTGCTAGATCCAGCGGGAATTGGGGTGAGCAGTTCTTC. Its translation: CSARSSGNWGEQFF.

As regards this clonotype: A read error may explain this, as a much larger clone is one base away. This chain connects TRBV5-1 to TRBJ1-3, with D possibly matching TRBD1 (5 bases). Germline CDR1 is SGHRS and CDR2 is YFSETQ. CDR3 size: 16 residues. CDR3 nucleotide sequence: TGCCCCAGCAGCTTGGAGACCAGGGATTCTGGAAACACCATATATTTT. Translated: CPSSLETRDSGNTIYF. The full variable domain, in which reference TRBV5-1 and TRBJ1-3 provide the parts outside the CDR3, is KAGVTQTPRYLIKTRGQQVTLSCSPISGHRSVSWYQQTPGQGLQFLFEYFSETQRNKGNFPGRFSGRQFSNSRSEMNVSTLELGDSALYLCPSSLETRDSGNTIYFGEGSWLTVV.

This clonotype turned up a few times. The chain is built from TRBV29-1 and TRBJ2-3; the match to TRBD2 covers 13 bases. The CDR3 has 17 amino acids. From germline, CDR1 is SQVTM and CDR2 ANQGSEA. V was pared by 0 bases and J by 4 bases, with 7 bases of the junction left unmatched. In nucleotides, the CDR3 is TGCAGCGTTGAAGAACTAGCGGGAGGGCCGGGTCCAGATACGCAGTATTTT. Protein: CSVEELAGGPGPDTQYF.

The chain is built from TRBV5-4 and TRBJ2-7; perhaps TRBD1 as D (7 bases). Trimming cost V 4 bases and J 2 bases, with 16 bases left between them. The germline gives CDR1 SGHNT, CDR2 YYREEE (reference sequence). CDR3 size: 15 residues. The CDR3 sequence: CASSILAGQTYEQYF. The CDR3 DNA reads TGTGCCAGCAGCATTTTGGCGGGACAGACCTACGAGCAGTACTTC.

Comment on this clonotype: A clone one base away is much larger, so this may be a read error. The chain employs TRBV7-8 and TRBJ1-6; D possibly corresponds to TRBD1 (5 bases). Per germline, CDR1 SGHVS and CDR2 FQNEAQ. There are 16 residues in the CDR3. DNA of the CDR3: TGTGCCAGCAGGCAGAACAGGAGCTCCTATAATACACCCCTCCACTTT. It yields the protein CASRQNRSSYNTPLHF.

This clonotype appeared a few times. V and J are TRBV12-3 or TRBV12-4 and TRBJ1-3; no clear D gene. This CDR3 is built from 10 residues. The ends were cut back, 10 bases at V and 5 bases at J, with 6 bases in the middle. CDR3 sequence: CATLRNTIYF. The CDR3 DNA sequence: TGTGCCACGCTTCGAAACACCATATATTTT.

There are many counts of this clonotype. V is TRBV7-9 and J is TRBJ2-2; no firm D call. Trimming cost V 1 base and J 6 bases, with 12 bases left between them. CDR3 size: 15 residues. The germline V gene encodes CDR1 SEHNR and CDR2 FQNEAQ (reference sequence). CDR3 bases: TGTGCCAGCAGCTTAGTTGGTTTCGATTCCGGGGAGCTGTTTTTT. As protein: CASSLVGFDSGELFF.

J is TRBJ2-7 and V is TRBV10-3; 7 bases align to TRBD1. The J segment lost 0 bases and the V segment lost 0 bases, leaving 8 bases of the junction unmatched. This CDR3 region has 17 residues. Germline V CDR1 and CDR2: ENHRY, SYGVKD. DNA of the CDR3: TGTGCCATCAGTGAGTCGGGTAGGGGGCAGAGCTCCTACGAGCAGTACTTC. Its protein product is CAISESGRGQSSYEQYF.

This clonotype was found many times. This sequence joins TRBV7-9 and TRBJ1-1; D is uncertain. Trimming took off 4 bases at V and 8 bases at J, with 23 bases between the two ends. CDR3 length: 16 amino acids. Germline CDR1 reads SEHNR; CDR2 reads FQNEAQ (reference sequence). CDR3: CASSYRPISGVREAFF. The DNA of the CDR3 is TGTGCCAGCAGCTATCGGCCCATATCTGGAGTGCGAGAAGCTTTCTTT.